Sequencing of this T cell receptor beta chain was carried out in a study of CD8+ T cells in alopecia areata. For the study at large: Patients received oral tofacitinib, 5 to 10 mg twice daily, for moderate-to-severe alopecia areata. General study findings and limits: Normal skin's resident alphabeta T cells are also sequenced in scalp samples. Mice gave a clearer picture of TCR sharing than patients did, possibly for HLA-related reasons.

CDR3 length equals 15 residues. The germline V gene has CDR1 KGHSH and CDR2 LQKENI. V dropped 0 bases and J dropped 3 bases, with 9 bases sitting between them. The sequencing template was cDNA reverse transcribed from extracted RNA. Only in-frame clones appear in the TCRdb table, and some are missing; sequencing was by immunoSEQ multiplex PCR. The data hold 270,000 or so clones, with over 45% observed a single time. In the case of this clone: The antigen is unknown.

Treatment noted: oral pan-JAK inhibitor, 5-10 mg twice daily. The source material was CD4+ T cells sorted from blood, sampled at week 24, from a patient treated with tofacitinib. The chain has TRBV18 and TRBJ1-3; D remains unclear. The source is a human donor with alopecia areata. In DNA form, the CDR3 reads TGTGCCAGCTCACCACCGAGAGGTTATGGAAACACCATATATTTT. Protein: CASSPPRGYGNTIYF.